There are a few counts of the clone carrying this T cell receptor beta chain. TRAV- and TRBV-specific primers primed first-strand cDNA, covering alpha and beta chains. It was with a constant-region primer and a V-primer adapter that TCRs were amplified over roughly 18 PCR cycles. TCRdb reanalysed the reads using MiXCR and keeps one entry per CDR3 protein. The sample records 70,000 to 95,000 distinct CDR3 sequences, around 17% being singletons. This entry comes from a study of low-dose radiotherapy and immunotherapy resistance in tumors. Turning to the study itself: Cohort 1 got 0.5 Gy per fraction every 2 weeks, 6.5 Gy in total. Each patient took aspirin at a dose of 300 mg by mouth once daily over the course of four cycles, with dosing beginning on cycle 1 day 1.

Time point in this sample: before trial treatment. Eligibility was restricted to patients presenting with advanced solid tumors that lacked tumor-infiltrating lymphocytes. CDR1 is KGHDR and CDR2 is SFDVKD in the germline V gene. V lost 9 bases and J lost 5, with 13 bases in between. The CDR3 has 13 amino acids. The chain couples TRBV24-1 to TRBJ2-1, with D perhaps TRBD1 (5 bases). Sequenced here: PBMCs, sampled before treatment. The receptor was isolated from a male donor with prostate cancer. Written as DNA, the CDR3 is TGTGCCACCGAAAAAAGACAGAACAATGAGCAGTTCTTC. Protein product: CATEKRQNNEQFF.